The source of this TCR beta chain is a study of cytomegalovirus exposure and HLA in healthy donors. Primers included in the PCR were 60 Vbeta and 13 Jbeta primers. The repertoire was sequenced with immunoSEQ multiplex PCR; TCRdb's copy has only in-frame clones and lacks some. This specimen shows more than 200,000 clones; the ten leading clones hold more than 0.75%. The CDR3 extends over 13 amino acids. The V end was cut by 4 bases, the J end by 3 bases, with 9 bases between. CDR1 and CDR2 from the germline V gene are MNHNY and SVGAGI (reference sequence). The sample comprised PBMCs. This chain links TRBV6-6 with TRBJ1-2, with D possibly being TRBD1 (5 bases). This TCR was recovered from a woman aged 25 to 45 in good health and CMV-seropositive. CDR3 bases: TGTGCCAGCAGTTCGACAGACCACTATGGCTACACCTTC. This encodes CASSSTDHYGYTF.